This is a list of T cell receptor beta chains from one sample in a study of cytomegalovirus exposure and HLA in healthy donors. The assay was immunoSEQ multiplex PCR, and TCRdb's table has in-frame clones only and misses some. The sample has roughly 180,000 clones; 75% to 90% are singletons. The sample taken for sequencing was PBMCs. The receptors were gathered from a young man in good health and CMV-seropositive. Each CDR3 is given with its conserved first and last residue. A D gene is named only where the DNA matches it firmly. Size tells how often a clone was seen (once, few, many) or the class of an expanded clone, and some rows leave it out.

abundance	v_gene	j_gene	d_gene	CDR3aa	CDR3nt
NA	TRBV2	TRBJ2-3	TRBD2	CASIGLAGFADTQYF	TGTGCCAGCATCGGACTAGCGGGGTTCGCAGATACGCAGTATTTT
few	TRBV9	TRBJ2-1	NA	CASSVAGNGGSLNEQFF	TGTGCCAGCAGCGTAGCAGGAAACGGGGGTTCTCTCAATGAGCAGTTCTTC
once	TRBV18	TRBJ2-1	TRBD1	CASSLKSTGDNEQFF	TGTGCCAGCTCACTGAAAAGCACAGGGGACAATGAGCAGTTCTTC
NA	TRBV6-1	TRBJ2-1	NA	CASSEREFSYNEQFF	TGTGCCAGCAGTGAAAGGGAGTTTAGCTACAATGAGCAGTTCTTC
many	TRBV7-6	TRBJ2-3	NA	CASSLSTSTDTQYF	TGTGCCAGCAGCTTAAGTACTAGCACAGATACGCAGTATTTT
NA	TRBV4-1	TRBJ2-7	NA	CASSRTGDEQYF	TGCGCCAGCAGCCGTACGGGGGACGAGCAGTACTTC
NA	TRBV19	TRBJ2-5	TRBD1	CASTGGQGAGEQYF	TGTGCCAGTACCGGGGGACAGGGGGCGGGTGAGCAGTACTTC
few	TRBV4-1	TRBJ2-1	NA	CASSQGLNEQFF	TGCGCCAGCAGCCAGGGACTCAATGAGCAGTTCTTC
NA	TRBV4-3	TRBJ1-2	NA	CASSQEVGQGQYGYTF	TGCGCCAGCAGCCAAGAAGTCGGCCAGGGCCAGTATGGCTACACCTTC
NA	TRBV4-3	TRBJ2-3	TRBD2	CASSQGGTSGGSDTQYF	TGCGCCAGCAGCCAAGGAGGGACTAGCGGGGGTTCAGATACGCAGTATTTT
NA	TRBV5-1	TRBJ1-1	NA	CASSSRGVHNTEAFF	TGCGCCAGCAGCTCAAGGGGCGTACACAACACTGAAGCTTTCTTT
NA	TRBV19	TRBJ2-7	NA	CASSIGGAEQYF	TGTGCCAGTAGTATAGGTGGGGCCGAGCAGTACTTC
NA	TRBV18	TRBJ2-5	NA	CASSPLQGYFQETQYF	TGTGCCAGCTCACCCCTACAGGGCTATTTTCAAGAGACCCAGTACTTC
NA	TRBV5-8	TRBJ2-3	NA	CASRSKGNTDTQYF	TGTGCCAGCAGGAGTAAGGGGAACACAGATACGCAGTATTTT
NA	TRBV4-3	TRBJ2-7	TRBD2	CASSRGTTYEQYF	TGCGCCAGCAGCCGTGGGACTACCTACGAGCAGTACTTC
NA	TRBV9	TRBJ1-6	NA	CASSVGGVWGRMDSPLHF	TGTGCCAGCAGCGTAGGAGGTGTTTGGGGGCGCATGGATTCACCCCTCCACTTT
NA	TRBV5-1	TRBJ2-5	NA	CASSTAGLWETQYF	TGCGCCAGCAGTACAGCCGGCCTGTGGGAGACCCAGTACTTC
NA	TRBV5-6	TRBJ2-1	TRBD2	CASSPGLLGGEQFF	TGTGCCAGCAGCCCGGGACTATTGGGTGGTGAGCAGTTCTTC
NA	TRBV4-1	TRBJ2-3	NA	CASSQGPPWGGPTDTQYF	TGCGCCAGCAGCCAAGGGCCCCCCTGGGGGGGGCCCACAGATACGCAGTATTTT
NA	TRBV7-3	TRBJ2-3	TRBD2	CASSLIGGDRTDTQYF	TGTGCCAGCAGCTTAATCGGGGGGGATAGAACAGATACGCAGTATTTT
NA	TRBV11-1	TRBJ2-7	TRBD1	CASSATDRGTYEQYF	TGTGCCAGCAGCGCCACGGACAGGGGTACCTACGAGCAGTACTTC
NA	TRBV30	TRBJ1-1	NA	CAWSILAGQPEAFF	TGTGCCTGGAGTATCTTGGCAGGGCAACCTGAAGCTTTCTTT
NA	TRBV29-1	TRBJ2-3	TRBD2	CSVPGDTRLAGLLNTQYF	TGCAGCGTGCCTGGGGATACCCGACTAGCGGGGCTTCTAAATACGCAGTATTTT
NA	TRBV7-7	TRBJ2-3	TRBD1	CASSLGAGGASDTQYF	TGTGCCAGCAGCTTAGGAGCAGGGGGCGCCTCAGATACGCAGTATTTT
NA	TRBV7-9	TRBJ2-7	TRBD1	CASSLRSQGPLGEQYF	TGTGCCAGCAGCTTACGATCACAGGGGCCCCTTGGAGAGCAGTACTTC
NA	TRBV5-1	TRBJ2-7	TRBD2	CASSPAGGGYEQYF	TGCGCCAGCAGTCCAGCGGGGGGGGGCTACGAGCAGTACTTC
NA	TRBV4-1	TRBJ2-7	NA	CASSQHDSYEQYF	TGCGCCAGCAGCCAACACGACTCTTACGAGCAGTACTTC
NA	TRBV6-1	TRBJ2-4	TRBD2	CASSEIGGSGGFGNIQYF	TGTGCCAGCAGTGAAATCGGGGGTAGCGGGGGGTTCGGAAACATTCAGTACTTC
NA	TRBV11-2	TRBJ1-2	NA	CASSLAHAGYTF	TGTGCCAGCAGCCTCGCACATGCTGGCTACACCTTC
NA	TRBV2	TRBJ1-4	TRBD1	CAIKTGQLNEKLFF	TGTGCCATCAAGACGGGACAGCTTAATGAAAAACTGTTTTTT
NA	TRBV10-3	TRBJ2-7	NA	CAISESGTSYEQYF	TGTGCCATCAGTGAGTCCGGAACTAGCTACGAGCAGTACTTC
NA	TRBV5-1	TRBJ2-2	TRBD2	CASFGGAVDGELFF	TGCGCCTCCTTCGGGGGGGCCGTGGACGGGGAGCTGTTTTTT
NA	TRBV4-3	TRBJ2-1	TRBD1	CASSQDSEDRVTYEQFF	TGCGCCAGCAGCCAAGATTCAGAGGACAGGGTAACATATGAGCAGTTCTTC
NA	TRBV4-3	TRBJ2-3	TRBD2	CASSQTFPGTSGEDTQYF	TGCGCCAGCAGCCAGACCTTTCCCGGGACTAGCGGGGAGGATACGCAGTATTTT
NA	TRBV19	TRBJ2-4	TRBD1	CASRTGGIQYF	TGTGCCAGCAGGACAGGGGGGATTCAGTACTTC
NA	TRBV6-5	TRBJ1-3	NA	CASSYISTGTGNTIYF	TGTGCCAGCAGTTATATTTCTACAGGGACTGGAAACACCATATATTTT
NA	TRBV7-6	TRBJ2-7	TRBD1	CASSLGQGNEQYF	TGTGCCAGCAGCTTGGGACAGGGAAACGAGCAGTACTTC
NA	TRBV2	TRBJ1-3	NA	CASRSGNSGNTIYF	TGTGCCAGCAGATCCGGGAACTCTGGAAACACCATATATTTT
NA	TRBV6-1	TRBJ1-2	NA	CASSEDPQYGYTF	TGTGCCAGCAGTGAAGACCCCCAGTATGGCTACACCTTC
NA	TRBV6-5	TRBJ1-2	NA	CASSYYQGESDGYTF	TGTGCCAGCAGTTATTATCAGGGCGAGTCAGATGGCTACACCTTC
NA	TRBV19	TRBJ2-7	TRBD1	CASSLKQGVYEQYF	TGTGCCAGTAGTTTAAAACAGGGGGTCTACGAGCAGTACTTC
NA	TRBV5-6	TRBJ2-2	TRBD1	CASGPGQSNTGELFF	TGTGCCAGCGGCCCGGGACAGTCGAACACCGGGGAGCTGTTTTTT
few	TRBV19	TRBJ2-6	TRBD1	CASSSQGAGANVLTF	TGTGCCAGTAGTAGCCAGGGGGCTGGGGCCAACGTCCTGACTTTC
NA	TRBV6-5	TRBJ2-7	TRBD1	CASSLHGQGYEQYF	TGTGCCAGCAGTTTACACGGACAGGGCTACGAGCAGTACTTC
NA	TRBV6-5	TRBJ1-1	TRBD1	CASSLGQAEPNTEAFF	TGTGCCAGCAGTTTGGGACAGGCGGAACCGAACACTGAAGCTTTCTTT